This T cell receptor (beta chain) was recorded in a study of T-cell reconstitution after alpha-beta-depleted transplantation in children. In this sample, this clonotype turned up a few times. A TCRbeta library incorporating unique molecular identifiers was prepared. TCRdb processed the PCR reads anew with MiXCR; each CDR3 protein has one entry. There are some 200,000 distinct CDR3 sequences in the sample; under 8.5% occur only once, and roughly a third lies in the top ten. The sequence was collected from a male patient aged 2-10 years who had a stem cell transplant for acute myeloid leukemia, so the T cells may come from the graft donor. Sequenced material: PBMCs, mostly from graft donor cells, taken 360 days after TCRalphabeta/CD19-depleted stem cell transplant.

CDR3 protein: CSVGEYQGPEEGGYTF. CDR3 bases: TGCAGCGTCGGGGAGTATCAGGGTCCTGAGGAAGGCGGCTACACCTTC. The V call is TRBV29-1, the J call TRBJ1-2; possibly TRBD1 for D (5 bases). V shed 6 bases and J shed 8 bases, with 28 bases lying between them. This CDR3 comprises 16 residues. Germline V CDR1 and CDR2: SQVTM, ANQGSEA.